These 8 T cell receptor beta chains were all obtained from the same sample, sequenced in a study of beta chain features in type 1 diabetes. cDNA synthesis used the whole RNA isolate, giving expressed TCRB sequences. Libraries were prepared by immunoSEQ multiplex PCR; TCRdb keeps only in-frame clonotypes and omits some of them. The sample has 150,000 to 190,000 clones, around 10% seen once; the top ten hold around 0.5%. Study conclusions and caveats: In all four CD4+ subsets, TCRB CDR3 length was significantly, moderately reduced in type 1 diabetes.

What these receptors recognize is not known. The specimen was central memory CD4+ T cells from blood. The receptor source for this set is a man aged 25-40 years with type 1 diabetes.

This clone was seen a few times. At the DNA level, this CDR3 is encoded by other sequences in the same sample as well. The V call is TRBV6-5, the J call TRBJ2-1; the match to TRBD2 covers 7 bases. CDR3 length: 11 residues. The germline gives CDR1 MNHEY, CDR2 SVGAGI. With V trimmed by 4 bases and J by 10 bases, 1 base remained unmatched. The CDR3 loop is CASSFGGEQFF. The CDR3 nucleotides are TGTGCCAGCAGTTTCGGGGGGGAGCAGTTCTTC.

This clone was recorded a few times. For the CDR3, the DNA is TGTGCCAGCAGCTCCCTAGCGGGAGGAAACGGCAATGAGCAGTTCTTC. Amino acids: CASSSLAGGNGNEQFF. V is TRBV11-2 and J is TRBJ2-1; 11 nucleotides line up with TRBD2. CDR1 SGHAT and CDR2 FQNNGV come from the germline V gene. V was clipped by 4 bases and J by 6 bases; unmatched bases: 8. This CDR3 region has 16 residues.

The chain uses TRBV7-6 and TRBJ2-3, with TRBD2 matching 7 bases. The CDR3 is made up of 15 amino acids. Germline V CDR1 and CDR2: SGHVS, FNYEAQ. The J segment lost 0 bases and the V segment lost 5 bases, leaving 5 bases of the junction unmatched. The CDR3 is CASSEPGLSTDTQYF. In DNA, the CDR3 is TGTGCCAGCAGCGAACCGGGACTAAGCACAGATACGCAGTATTTT.

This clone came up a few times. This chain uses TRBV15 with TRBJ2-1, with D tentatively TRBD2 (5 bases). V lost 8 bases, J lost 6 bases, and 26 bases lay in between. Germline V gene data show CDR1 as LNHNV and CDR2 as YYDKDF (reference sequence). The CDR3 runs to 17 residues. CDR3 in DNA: TGTGCCACCGAACGACGGGGAAGAATAGGGTTGTTCAATGAGCAGTTCTTC. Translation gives CATERRGRIGLFNEQFF.

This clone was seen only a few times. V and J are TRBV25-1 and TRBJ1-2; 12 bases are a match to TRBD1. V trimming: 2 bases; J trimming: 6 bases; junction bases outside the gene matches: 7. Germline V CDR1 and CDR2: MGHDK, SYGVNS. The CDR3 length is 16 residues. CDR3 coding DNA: TGTGCCAGCAGTGAACCAGGGACAGGGGGCAGACATGGCTACACCTTC. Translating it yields CASSEPGTGGRHGYTF.

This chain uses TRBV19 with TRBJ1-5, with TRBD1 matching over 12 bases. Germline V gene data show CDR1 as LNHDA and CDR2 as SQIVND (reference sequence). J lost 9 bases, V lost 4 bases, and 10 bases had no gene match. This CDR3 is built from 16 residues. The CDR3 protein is CASSTPGTGGTGPQHF. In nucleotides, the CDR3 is TGTGCCAGTAGTACGCCCGGGACAGGGGGCACGGGGCCCCAGCATTTT.

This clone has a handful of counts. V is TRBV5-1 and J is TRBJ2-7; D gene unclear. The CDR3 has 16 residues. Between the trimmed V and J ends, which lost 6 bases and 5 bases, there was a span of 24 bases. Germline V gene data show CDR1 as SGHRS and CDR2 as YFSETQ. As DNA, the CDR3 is TGCGCCAGCATCGTCCCCCGCGAGAAGTTTGTCCACGAGCAGTACTTC. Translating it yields CASIVPREKFVHEQYF.

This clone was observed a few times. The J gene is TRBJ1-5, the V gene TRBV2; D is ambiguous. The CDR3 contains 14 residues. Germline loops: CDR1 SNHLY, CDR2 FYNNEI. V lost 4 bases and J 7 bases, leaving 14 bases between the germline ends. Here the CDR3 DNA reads TGTGCCAGCAGTGTGTCAATAACTCGACAGCCCCAGCATTTT. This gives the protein CASSVSITRQPQHF. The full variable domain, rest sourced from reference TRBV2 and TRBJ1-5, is EPEVTQTPSHQVTQMGQEVILRCVPISNHLYFYWYRQILGQKVEFLVSFYNNEISEKSEIFDDQFSVERPDGSNFTLKIRSTKLEDSAMYFCASSVSITRQPQHFGDGTRLSIL.